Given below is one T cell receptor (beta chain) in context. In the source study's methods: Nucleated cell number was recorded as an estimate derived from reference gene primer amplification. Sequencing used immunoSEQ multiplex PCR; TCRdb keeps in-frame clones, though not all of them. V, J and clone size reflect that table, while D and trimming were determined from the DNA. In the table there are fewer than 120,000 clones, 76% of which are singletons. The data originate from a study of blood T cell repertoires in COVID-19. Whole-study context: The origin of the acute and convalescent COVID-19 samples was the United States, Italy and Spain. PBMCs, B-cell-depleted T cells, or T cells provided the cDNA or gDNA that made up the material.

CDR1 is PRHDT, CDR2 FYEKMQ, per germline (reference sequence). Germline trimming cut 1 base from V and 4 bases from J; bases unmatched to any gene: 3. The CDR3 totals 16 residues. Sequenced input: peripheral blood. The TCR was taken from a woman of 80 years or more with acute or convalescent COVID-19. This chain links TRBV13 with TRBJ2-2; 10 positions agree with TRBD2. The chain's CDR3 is CASSLVLAGLTGELFF. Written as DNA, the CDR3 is TGTGCCAGCAGCTTAGTACTAGCGGGACTCACCGGGGAGCTGTTTTTT.